Presented here are 27 T cell receptor beta chains from one specimen sequenced in a study of graft-versus-host responses after intestinal transplantation. Antigens for these TCRs are unknown. TCRdb's table, derived via immunoSEQ multiplex PCR, lists solely in-frame clones and lacks some. The sample shows over 55,000 clones, approximately 87% of them seen only once. The material sequenced was unstimulated CD4+ T cells sorted from spleen or lymph node cells, taken before transplant. These receptor sequences come from a human donor who was the organ donor for an intestinal transplant.

The chain uses TRBV7-8 and TRBJ2-1, with TRBD2 as a possible D gene (5 bases). Germline V gives CDR1 SGHVS, CDR2 FQNEAQ. The CDR3 runs to 15 residues. V was pared by 1 base and J by 1 base, with 8 bases between. The CDR3 DNA sequence: TGTGCCAGCAGCTTAGGACTATATTCCTACAATGAGCAGTTCTTC. It translates to CASSLGLYSYNEQFF.

The CDR3 loop reads CASTTYRGGDYGYTF. The CDR3 DNA reads TGTGCCAGTACTACATACCGGGGAGGGGATTATGGCTACACCTTC. The chain carries TRBV19 and TRBJ1-2, with D maybe TRBD1 (5 bases). The CDR3 is 15 residues long. Germline-derived CDR1 and CDR2 are LNHDA and SQIVND (reference sequence). V shed 7 bases and J shed 5 bases, with 20 bases lying between them.

The chain recombines TRBV5-4 with TRBJ1-6, with TRBD1 identical over 8 bases. In germline, CDR1 is SGHNT, CDR2 YYREEE (reference sequence). J gave up 7 bases and V 4 bases, and 10 bases lay outside the gene matches. The CDR3 sequence is 16 residues long. The CDR3 DNA sequence: TGTGCCAGCAGCCCTGACAGGGGTCTACAAAATTCACCCCTCCACTTT. It encodes CASSPDRGLQNSPLHF. Filled out from reference TRBV5-4 and TRBJ1-6, the complete variable domain reads ETGVTQSPTHLIKTRGQQVTLRCSSQSGHNTVSWYQQALGQGPQFIFQYYREEENGRGNFPPRFSGLQFPNYSSELNVNALELDDSALYLCASSPDRGLQNSPLHFGNGTRLTVT.

The V and J genes are TRBV11-2 and TRBJ2-1, with 8 bases aligning to TRBD1. CDR3 length: 13 residues. Trimming at V came to 5 bases and at J to 7 bases, leaving 4 bases not matched to a gene. In germline, CDR1 is SGHAT, CDR2 FQNNGV. Written as DNA, the CDR3 is TGTGCCAGCAGCACCGACAGGGGAAATGAGCAGTTCTTC. Translating gives CASSTDRGNEQFF.

The chain carries TRBV6-5 and TRBJ1-1, with TRBD1 matching 7 bases. Per germline, CDR1 MNHEY and CDR2 SVGAGI. The junction had 8 bases not matched to a gene; V was cut back by 5 bases and J by 5 bases. The CDR3 is 14 residues long. This CDR3 is CASSTDRDRTEAFF. In nucleotides, the CDR3 is TGTGCCAGCAGTACTGACAGGGATCGGACTGAAGCTTTCTTT.

This chain joins TRBV10-2 and TRBJ2-5; TRBD2 agrees at 10 bases. This CDR3 has 15 residues. The V and J ends lost 3 bases and 5 bases, in that order; junction bases with no gene match: 6. Germline CDR1 reads WSHSY; CDR2 reads SAAADI. DNA for the CDR3: TGCGCCAGCAGTGATGAGCGGGGGGGCCGCGAGACCCAGTACTTC. Residues: CASSDERGGRETQYF.

The DNA of the CDR3 is TGTGCCAGCAGCTTAGGAAGGGGTAATGAAAAACTGTTTTTT. This encodes CASSLGRGNEKLFF. J is TRBJ1-4 and V is TRBV7-9; a weak D match, TRBD1 (5 bases). The ends were cut back, 1 base at V and 4 bases at J, with 7 bases in the middle. CDR1 SEHNR and CDR2 FQNEAQ come from the germline V gene (reference sequence). This CDR3 contains 14 residues.

The sample holds one count of this clone. This rearrangement joins TRBV6-5 to TRBJ1-6, with D possibly matching TRBD1 (6 bases). The germline V and J ends were trimmed by 8 bases and 5 bases, with 13 bases remaining between them. The V gene's germline CDR1 is MNHEY and CDR2 SVGAGI. The CDR3 is made up of 14 amino acids. CDR3 residues: CASCLTGNNSPLHF. As DNA, the CDR3 is TGTGCCAGCTGTTTGACAGGAAATAATTCACCCCTCCACTTT.

The rearrangement links TRBV19 to TRBJ2-3; 10 bases are shared with TRBD1. V dropped 5 bases and J dropped 3; count of bases not matched to a gene: 5. The CDR3 contains 15 residues. Per the germline V gene, CDR1 is LNHDA and CDR2 is SQIVND (reference sequence). CDR3 DNA: TGTGCCAGTAGTCGACGACAGGGGGCTACAGATACGCAGTATTTT. This gives the protein CASSRRQGATDTQYF.

CDR3 amino acids: CASSLDGAWNQPQHF. The DNA of the CDR3 is TGCGCCAGCAGCTTGGATGGGGCTTGGAATCAGCCCCAGCATTTT. V usage is TRBV5-1 and J usage is TRBJ1-5; TRBD1 is a possible D gene (5 bases). Between the trimmed V and J ends, which lost 0 bases and 4 bases, there was a span of 11 bases. The CDR3 loop spans 15 amino acids. CDR1 and CDR2 from the germline V gene are SGHRS and YFSETQ.

The chain links TRBV7-2 to TRBJ2-4; the match to TRBD2 covers 7 bases. The length of the CDR3 is 13 residues. Trimming at V came to 8 bases and at J to 5 bases, leaving 6 bases not matched to a gene. Germline V CDR1 and CDR2: SGHTA, FQGNSA. The DNA of the CDR3 is TGTGCCAGCTTGGGGAGGGTGGAAAACATTCAGTACTTC. Its translation is CASLGRVENIQYF.

With respect to this clone: Because the CDR3 is missing its conserved closing phenylalanine or tryptophan, this is likely a read error. No DNA is shown, since the ends of the CDR3 on it are uncertain; the CDR3 is the one TCRdb lists. The chain carries TRBV6-1 and TRBJ1-2; the table's D gene call, TRBD1, was not cross checked with the DNA. With termini counted, the CDR3 has 10 amino acids. Germline CDR1 reads MNHNS; CDR2 reads SASEGT. CDR3: CASSDLAGVI.

The chain joins TRBV7-9 to TRBJ2-2; 8 bases match TRBD2. Germline CDR1 is SEHNR and CDR2 is FQNEAQ (reference sequence). V dropped 1 base and J dropped 5; count of bases not matched to a gene: 3. This CDR3 region has 15 residues. The CDR3 sequence is CASSLDGGATGELFF. DNA for the CDR3: TGTGCCAGCAGCTTAGACGGGGGGGCTACCGGGGAGCTGTTTTTT.

The chain links TRBV30 to TRBJ1-4; D unresolved. Deletions cut 0 bases from V and 7 bases from J, with 6 bases between. The CDR3 runs 12 residues. Germline V gene sequence: CDR1 GTSNPN, CDR2 SVGIG (reference sequence). The CDR3 DNA follows: TGTGCCTGGAGTGTAGCAAGTGAAAAACTGTTTTTT. Encoded protein: CAWSVASEKLFF. Variable domain in full (rest from reference TRBV30 and TRBJ1-4): SQTIHQWPATLVQPVGSPLSLECTVEGTSNPNLYWYRQAAGRGLQLLFYSVGIGQISSEVPQNLSASRPQDRQFILSSKKLLLSDSGFYLCAWSVASEKLFFGSGTQLSVL.

This rearrangement joins TRBV5-1 to TRBJ2-2, with 8 bases matching TRBD1. Per germline, CDR1 SGHRS and CDR2 YFSETQ. V was pared by 0 bases and J by 5 bases, with 6 bases of the junction left unmatched. The CDR3 has 16 residues. This CDR3 reads CASSLAGGGMTGELFF. The CDR3 DNA is TGCGCCAGCAGCTTGGCAGGGGGCGGTATGACCGGGGAGCTGTTTTTT.

The chain combines TRBV18 with TRBJ2-7; D uncertain. The CDR3 sequence is 13 residues long. Germline V gives CDR1 KGHSH, CDR2 LQKENI. V dropped 3 bases and J dropped 3 bases, with 9 bases sitting between them. The CDR3 DNA follows: TGTGCCAGCTCACCTCAAATCAACTACGAGCAGTACGTC. It encodes CASSPQINYEQYV.

The rearrangement joins TRBV7-2 to TRBJ2-5, with D maybe TRBD1 (5 bases). CDR3 length: 14 residues. The germline V gene has CDR1 SGHTA and CDR2 FQGNSA. Trimming took off 8 bases at V and 3 bases at J, with 16 bases between the two ends. The CDR3 reads CASSRQTLEETQYF. For the CDR3, the DNA is TGTGCCAGCTCTAGACAGACGCTAGAAGAGACCCAGTACTTC. Supplemented by reference TRBV7-2 and TRBJ2-5, the full variable domain reads GAGVSQSPSNKVTEKGKDVELRCDPISGHTALYWYRQSLGQGLEFLIYFQGNSAPDKSGLPSDRFSAERTGGSVSTLTIQRTQQEDSAVYLCASSRQTLEETQYFGPGTRLLVL.

The chain employs TRBV5-1 and TRBJ2-5; D gene ambiguous. With 3 bases removed from V and 1 base from J, the gap between germline ends came to 7 bases. This CDR3 comprises 13 residues. Germline V lookup: CDR1 SGHRS, CDR2 YFSETQ. CDR3 in DNA: TGCGCCAGCAGCTACGGGTCCCAAGAGACCCAGTACTTC. It codes for CASSYGSQETQYF.

The V gene is TRBV28, the J gene TRBJ1-5; 8 nucleotides line up with TRBD1. This CDR3 comprises 15 residues. The ends lost 6 bases at V and 6 bases at J; junction bases unmatched: 10. Germline V lookup: CDR1 MDHEN, CDR2 SYDVKM. CDR3 amino acids: CASSSPQGGGQPQHF. DNA for the CDR3: TGTGCCAGCAGCTCACCACAGGGGGGAGGTCAGCCCCAGCATTTT.

The J gene is TRBJ2-5, the V gene TRBV2; tentative D call: TRBD2 (6 bases). CDR3 length: 14 amino acids. The V gene's germline CDR1 is SNHLY and CDR2 FYNNEI. V was cut by 6 bases and J by 6 bases, with 17 bases left in between. The CDR3 DNA reads as TGTGCCAGCAGCGACCCCGTCGGGGGAAAGACCCAGTACTTC. This encodes CASSDPVGGKTQYF.

The chain has TRBV28 and TRBJ1-1, with no clear D. Trimming cost V 7 bases and J 0 bases, with 15 bases left between them. The CDR3 totals 15 residues. Germline CDR1 MDHEN, CDR2 SYDVKM. The CDR3: CASIKEIILNTEAFF. CDR3 in DNA: TGTGCCAGCATCAAGGAGATAATCCTGAACACTGAAGCTTTCTTT.

Comment on this clone: One end of the junction does not line up with germline, which may come from a read error. The rearrangement joins TRBV7-2 to TRBJ2-5; D is perhaps TRBD2 (5 bases). The CDR3 runs 12 residues. Germline CDR1 is SGHTA and CDR2 is FQGNSA. The CDR3 DNA reads as TGTGCCAGCAGCTTAGCATCCCGGGAACTACACTTC. It yields the protein CASSLASRELHF.

This clone appeared a single time. The CDR3 bases are TGTGCCAGCAGCCAAACAGGTGTCACTGAAGCTTTCTTT. The encoded protein is CASSQTGVTEAFF. This chain joins TRBV14 and TRBJ1-1; tentatively, D is TRBD1 (5 bases). The V gene's germline CDR1 is SGHDN and CDR2 FVKESK. V was shortened by 2 bases and J by 4 bases, with 8 bases between the two germline ends. The CDR3 is made up of 13 amino acids.

To note about this clone: The sample has other DNA sequences that encode this CDR3 too. The gene calls are TRBV6-5 and TRBJ2-5; D is ambiguous. CDR3 length: 14 residues. The V gene lost 0 bases and the J gene lost 1 base, with 6 bases spanning the gap. Germline lookup yields CDR1 MNHEY and CDR2 SVGAGI. The chain's CDR3 is CASSYSGAQETQYF. The CDR3 DNA sequence: TGTGCCAGCAGTTACTCAGGAGCCCAAGAGACCCAGTACTTC.

There are a few counts of this clone. The chain is built from TRBV27 and TRBJ2-5; 8 nucleotides line up with TRBD2. This CDR3 is built from 14 residues. Germline CDR1 MNHEY, CDR2 SMNVEV (reference sequence). Trimming cost V 5 bases and J 5 bases; bases outside gene matches: 7. The CDR3 nucleotides read TGTGCCAGCAGTCTACTGACTAGCGCTGAGACCCAGTACTTC. Translated, it gives CASSLLTSAETQYF.

CDR3: CASSSSRTGGREPQHF. The CDR3 DNA sequence: TGTGCCAGCAGTTCGTCGAGGACAGGGGGGAGAGAGCCCCAGCATTTT. This rearrangement joins TRBV6-5 to TRBJ1-5, with 10 bases that match TRBD1. CDR3 length equals 16 residues. V was pared by 4 bases and J by 8 bases, with 11 bases of the junction left unmatched. In germline, CDR1 is MNHEY, CDR2 SVGAGI.

The CDR3: CASSVAGGEETQYF. CDR3 DNA: TGTGCCAGCAGCGTAGCGGGGGGCGAGGAGACCCAGTACTTC. This chain uses TRBV28 with TRBJ2-5, with 10 bases lining up with TRBD2. V dropped 6 bases and J dropped 5; count of bases not matched to a gene: 6. The CDR3 loop spans 14 amino acids. Germline values: CDR1 MDHEN, CDR2 SYDVKM.